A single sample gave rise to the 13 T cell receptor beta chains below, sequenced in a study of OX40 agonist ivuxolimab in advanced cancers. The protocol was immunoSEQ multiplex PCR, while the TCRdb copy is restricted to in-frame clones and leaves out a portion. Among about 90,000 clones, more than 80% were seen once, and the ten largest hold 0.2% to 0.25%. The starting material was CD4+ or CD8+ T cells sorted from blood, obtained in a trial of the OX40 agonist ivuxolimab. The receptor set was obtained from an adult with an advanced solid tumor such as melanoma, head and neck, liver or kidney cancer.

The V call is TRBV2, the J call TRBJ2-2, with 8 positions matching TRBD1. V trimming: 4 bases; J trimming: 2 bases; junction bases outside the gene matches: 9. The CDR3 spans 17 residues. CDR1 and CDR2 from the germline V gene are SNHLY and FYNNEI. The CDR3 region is CASSGYGGQGNTGELFF. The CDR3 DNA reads TGTGCCAGCAGTGGATATGGAGGACAGGGAAACACCGGGGAGCTGTTTTTT.

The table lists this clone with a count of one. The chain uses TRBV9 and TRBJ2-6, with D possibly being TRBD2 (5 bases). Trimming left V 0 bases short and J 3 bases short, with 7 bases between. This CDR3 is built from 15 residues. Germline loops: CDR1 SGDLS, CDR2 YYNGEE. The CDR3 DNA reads TGTGCCAGCAGCGTAGCTCGGGGTGGGGCCAACGTCCTGACTTTC. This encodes CASSVARGGANVLTF.

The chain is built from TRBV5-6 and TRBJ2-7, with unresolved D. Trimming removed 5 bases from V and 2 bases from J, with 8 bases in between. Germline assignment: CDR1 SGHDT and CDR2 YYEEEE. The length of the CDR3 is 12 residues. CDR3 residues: CASRRATYEQYF. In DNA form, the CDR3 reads TGTGCCAGCAGACGGGCCACCTACGAGCAGTACTTC.

CDR3 DNA: TGTGCCTGGAGTGTGGGGGCTCGAGGGGCTGGAGGCTACACCTTC. Translation: CAWSVGARGAGGYTF. The chain couples TRBV30 to TRBJ1-2, with a tentative D call TRBD1 (6 bases). Between the trimmed V and J ends, which lost 0 bases and 8 bases, there was a span of 19 bases. The germline V gene encodes CDR1 GTSNPN and CDR2 SVGIG (reference sequence). This CDR3 contains 15 residues.

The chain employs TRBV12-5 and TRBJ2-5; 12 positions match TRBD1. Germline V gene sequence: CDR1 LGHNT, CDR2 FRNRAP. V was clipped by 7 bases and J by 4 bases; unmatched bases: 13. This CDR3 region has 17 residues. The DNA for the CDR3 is TGTGCTAGTGCCCCCAGTCCCGGGACAGGGGGCAGAGAGACCCAGTACTTC. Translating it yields CASAPSPGTGGRETQYF. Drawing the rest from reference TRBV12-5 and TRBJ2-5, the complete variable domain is DARVTQTPRHKVTEMGQEVTMRCQPILGHNTVFWYRQTMMQGLELLAYFRNRAPLDDSGMPKDRFSAEMPDATLATLKIQPSEPRDSAVYFCASAPSPGTGGRETQYFGPGTRLLVL.

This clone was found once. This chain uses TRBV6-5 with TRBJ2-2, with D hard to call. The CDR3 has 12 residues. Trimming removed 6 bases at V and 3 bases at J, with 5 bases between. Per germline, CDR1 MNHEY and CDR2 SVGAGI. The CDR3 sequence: CASRSYTGELFF. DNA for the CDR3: TGTGCCAGCAGGTCATACACCGGGGAGCTGTTTTTT.

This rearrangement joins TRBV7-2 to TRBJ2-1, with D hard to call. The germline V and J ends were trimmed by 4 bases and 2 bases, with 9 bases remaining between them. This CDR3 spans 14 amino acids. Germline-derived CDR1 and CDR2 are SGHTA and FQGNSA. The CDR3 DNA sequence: TGTGCCAGCAGCTCGGTTGTGGCCTACAATGAGCAGTTCTTC. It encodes CASSSVVAYNEQFF. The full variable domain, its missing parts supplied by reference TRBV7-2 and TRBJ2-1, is GAGVSQSPSNKVTEKGKDVELRCDPISGHTALYWYRQSLGQGLEFLIYFQGNSAPDKSGLPSDRFSAERTGGSVSTLTIQRTQQEDSAVYLCASSSVVAYNEQFFGPGTRLTVL.

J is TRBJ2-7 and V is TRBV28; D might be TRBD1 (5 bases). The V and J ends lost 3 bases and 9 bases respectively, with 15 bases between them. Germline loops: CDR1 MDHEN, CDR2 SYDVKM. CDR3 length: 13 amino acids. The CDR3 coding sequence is TGTGCCAGCAGTTTCGTCTCTGGGCAGGGGCAGTACTTC. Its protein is CASSFVSGQGQYF.

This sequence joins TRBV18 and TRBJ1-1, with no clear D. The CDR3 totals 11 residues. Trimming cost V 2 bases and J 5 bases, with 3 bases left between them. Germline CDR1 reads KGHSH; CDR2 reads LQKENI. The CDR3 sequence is CASSPRTEAFF. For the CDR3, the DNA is TGTGCCAGCTCACCAAGGACTGAAGCTTTCTTT.

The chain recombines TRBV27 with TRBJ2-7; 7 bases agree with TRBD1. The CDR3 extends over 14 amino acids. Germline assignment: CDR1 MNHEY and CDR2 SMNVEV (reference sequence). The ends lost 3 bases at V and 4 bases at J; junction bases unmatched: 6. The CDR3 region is CASSFQGVGYEQYF. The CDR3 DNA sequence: TGTGCCAGCAGTTTCCAGGGGGTTGGGTACGAGCAGTACTTC.

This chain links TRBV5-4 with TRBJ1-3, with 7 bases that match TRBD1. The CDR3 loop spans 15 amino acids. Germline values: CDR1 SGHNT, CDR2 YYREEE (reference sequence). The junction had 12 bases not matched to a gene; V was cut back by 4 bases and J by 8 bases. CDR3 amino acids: CASSPPGAGGDTIYF. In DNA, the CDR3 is TGTGCCAGCAGCCCCCCCGGGGCAGGGGGGGACACCATATATTTT.

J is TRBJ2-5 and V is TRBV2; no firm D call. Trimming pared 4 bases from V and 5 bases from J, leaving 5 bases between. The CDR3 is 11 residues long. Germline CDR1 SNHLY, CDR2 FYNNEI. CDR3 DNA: TGTGCCAGCAGTGCTTTGGAGACCCAGTACTTC. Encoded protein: CASSALETQYF. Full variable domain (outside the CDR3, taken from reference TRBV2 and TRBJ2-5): EPEVTQTPSHQVTQMGQEVILRCVPISNHLYFYWYRQILGQKVEFLVSFYNNEISEKSEIFDDQFSVERPDGSNFTLKIRSTKLEDSAMYFCASSALETQYFGPGTRLLVL.

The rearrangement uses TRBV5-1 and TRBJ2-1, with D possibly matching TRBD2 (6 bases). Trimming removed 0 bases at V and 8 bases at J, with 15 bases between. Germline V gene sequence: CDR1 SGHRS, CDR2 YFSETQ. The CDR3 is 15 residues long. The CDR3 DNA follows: TGCGCCAGCAGCTTGGGTAGCGGCAATAGGGATGAGCAGTTCTTC. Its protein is CASSLGSGNRDEQFF.